This is a list of T cell receptor beta chains from one sample in a study of T cell repertoires in aging, cancer and after chemotherapy. A single record per CDR3 protein comes from TCRdb applying MiXCR to the multiplex PCR reads. In the table there are about 3,200 distinct CDR3 sequences, about 20% of which are singletons. What was sequenced was blood. Every receptor here comes from a human donor with a blood cancer. Each CDR3 is given without its conserved first and last residue. A D gene is named only where the DNA matches it firmly.

d_gene: TRBD2
v_gene: TRBV30
len: 11
j_gene: TRBJ2-3
CDR3aa: AWTSGSTDTQY

d_gene: NA
v_gene: TRBV19
len: 14
j_gene: TRBJ2-2
CDR3aa: ASTKRGFSDTGELF

d_gene: NA
v_gene: TRBV14
len: 13
j_gene: TRBJ2-7
CDR3aa: ASSQDGFRWNEQY

d_gene: NA
v_gene: TRBV30
len: 13
j_gene: TRBJ1-2
CDR3aa: AWSVRGVLNYGYT

d_gene: TRBD1
v_gene: TRBV5-1
len: 12
j_gene: TRBJ1-4
CDR3aa: ASSFGTANEKLF

d_gene: TRBD1
v_gene: TRBV24-1
len: 13
j_gene: TRBJ2-5
CDR3aa: ATGPGTGQQETQY

d_gene: NA
v_gene: TRBV5-1
len: 11
j_gene: TRBJ1-2
CDR3aa: ASSFGSPYGYT

d_gene: NA
v_gene: TRBV6-1
len: 13
j_gene: TRBJ1-2
CDR3aa: ASSLAVASTFGYT

d_gene: TRBD2
v_gene: TRBV14
len: 13
j_gene: TRBJ2-1
CDR3aa: ASSFGTSSYNEQF

d_gene: NA
v_gene: TRBV7-2
len: 11
j_gene: TRBJ1-6
CDR3aa: ASSLQGNSPLH

d_gene: TRBD2
v_gene: TRBV28
len: 10
j_gene: TRBJ2-1
CDR3aa: ATLAGWNEQF

d_gene: NA
v_gene: TRBV19
len: 13
j_gene: TRBJ1-5
CDR3aa: ASSTDSYSNQPQH

d_gene: NA
v_gene: TRBV7-2
len: 13
j_gene: TRBJ1-2
CDR3aa: ASSLGAGLSYGYT

d_gene: TRBD2
v_gene: TRBV14
len: 16
j_gene: TRBJ2-2
CDR3aa: ASSQGTLAGGTTGELF

d_gene: NA
v_gene: TRBV5-1
len: 13
j_gene: TRBJ1-4
CDR3aa: ASSLKDRPNEKLF

d_gene: TRBD2
v_gene: TRBV2
len: 11
j_gene: TRBJ2-5
CDR3aa: ASSPGGQETQY

d_gene: TRBD1
v_gene: TRBV19
len: 11
j_gene: TRBJ1-1
CDR3aa: ASSTGTDTEAF

d_gene: NA
v_gene: TRBV19
len: 12
j_gene: TRBJ1-3
CDR3aa: ASRAPGSGNTIY

d_gene: NA
v_gene: TRBV6-2/TRBV6-3
len: 14
j_gene: TRBJ1-4
CDR3aa: ASSYSSGEAGEKLF

d_gene: NA
v_gene: TRBV7-9
len: 12
j_gene: TRBJ2-7
CDR3aa: ASSLTQAAYEQY

d_gene: TRBD1
v_gene: TRBV18
len: 16
j_gene: TRBJ1-1
CDR3aa: ASSPLRRGPKTDTEAF

d_gene: NA
v_gene: TRBV19
len: 12
j_gene: TRBJ1-3
CDR3aa: ASSIDLRGNTIY

d_gene: TRBD1
v_gene: TRBV27
len: 14
j_gene: TRBJ2-7
CDR3aa: ASSPWRQGGIYEQY

d_gene: NA
v_gene: TRBV6-4
len: 11
j_gene: TRBJ2-3
CDR3aa: ASSVGEADTQY

d_gene: NA
v_gene: TRBV12-3/TRBV12-4
len: 18
j_gene: TRBJ1-2
CDR3aa: ASTMNIFGRNREINYGYT

d_gene: NA
v_gene: TRBV5-1
len: 12
j_gene: TRBJ2-1
CDR3aa: ASSLPGVFGEQF

d_gene: NA
v_gene: TRBV7-9
len: 11
j_gene: TRBJ1-1
CDR3aa: ASIADISPEAF

d_gene: NA
v_gene: TRBV4-3
len: 13
j_gene: TRBJ1-4
CDR3aa: ASSQGAGAYEKLF

d_gene: TRBD2
v_gene: TRBV6-6
len: 13
j_gene: TRBJ2-7
CDR3aa: ATLRVAGGWYEQY

d_gene: TRBD2
v_gene: TRBV20-1
len: 11
j_gene: TRBJ2-3
CDR3aa: SATSGNTDTQY

d_gene: TRBD2
v_gene: TRBV5-4
len: 14
j_gene: TRBJ2-3
CDR3aa: ASSAPQLAGTDTQY

d_gene: NA
v_gene: TRBV5-1
len: 12
j_gene: TRBJ2-3
CDR3aa: ASSPGPLTDTQY

d_gene: TRBD1
v_gene: TRBV7-2
len: 13
j_gene: TRBJ1-1
CDR3aa: ASSRDRGVFAEAF

d_gene: NA
v_gene: TRBV6-6
len: 15
j_gene: TRBJ1-6
CDR3aa: ASRHEPVSSYNSHLH

d_gene: TRBD2
v_gene: TRBV20-1
len: 14
j_gene: TRBJ2-2
CDR3aa: SARDARGRAPGELF

d_gene: TRBD2
v_gene: TRBV20-1
len: 17
j_gene: TRBJ2-5
CDR3aa: SASRIHGLAGGPQETQY

d_gene: TRBD1
v_gene: TRBV6-9
len: 14
j_gene: TRBJ1-6
CDR3aa: ASRPRTGGEETPLH

d_gene: TRBD1
v_gene: TRBV6-2/TRBV6-3
len: 15
j_gene: TRBJ1-5
CDR3aa: ASSYSLGQGRDQPQH

d_gene: TRBD2
v_gene: TRBV12-3/TRBV12-4
len: 11
j_gene: TRBJ2-3
CDR3aa: ASTMTSGNTQY

d_gene: NA
v_gene: TRBV30
len: 12
j_gene: TRBJ1-6
CDR3aa: AWNEGAYNSPLH

d_gene: NA
v_gene: TRBV7-9
len: 12
j_gene: TRBJ2-7
CDR3aa: ASSLAGHNYEQY

d_gene: NA
v_gene: TRBV19
len: 13
j_gene: TRBJ2-2
CDR3aa: ASSIGSANTGELF

d_gene: NA
v_gene: TRBV14
len: 14
j_gene: TRBJ2-1
CDR3aa: ASTPAGQTALNEQF

d_gene: NA
v_gene: TRBV27
len: 13
j_gene: TRBJ1-1
CDR3aa: ASSLGPGSNTEAF

d_gene: TRBD1
v_gene: TRBV10-3
len: 13
j_gene: TRBJ2-5
CDR3aa: AISERTGRVETQY

d_gene: NA
v_gene: TRBV6-2/TRBV6-3
len: 10
j_gene: TRBJ2-3
CDR3aa: ASRQSTDTQY

d_gene: NA
v_gene: TRBV5-5
len: 11
j_gene: TRBJ2-7
CDR3aa: ASSLDRSYEQY

d_gene: NA
v_gene: TRBV28
len: 12
j_gene: TRBJ2-1
CDR3aa: ASSLSGTYNEQF

d_gene: NA
v_gene: TRBV12-3/TRBV12-4
len: 13
j_gene: NA
CDR3aa: ASRRTVNSYNEQY

d_gene: NA
v_gene: TRBV28
len: 14
j_gene: TRBJ2-5
CDR3aa: ASSFKVSGQQETQY

d_gene: NA
v_gene: TRBV5-5
len: 14
j_gene: TRBJ1-6
CDR3aa: ASSLGTGGRNSPLH

d_gene: NA
v_gene: TRBV7-2
len: 14
j_gene: TRBJ1-6
CDR3aa: ASSLGSGTPNSPLH

d_gene: TRBD1
v_gene: TRBV5-6
len: 13
j_gene: TRBJ1-2
CDR3aa: ASSLPGQGIEGYT

d_gene: NA
v_gene: TRBV5-5
len: 11
j_gene: TRBJ1-5
CDR3aa: ASSSQVNQPQH

d_gene: TRBD2
v_gene: TRBV12-3/TRBV12-4
len: 14
j_gene: TRBJ2-2
CDR3aa: ASSFGGSGNTGELF

d_gene: TRBD1
v_gene: TRBV5-4
len: 12
j_gene: TRBJ1-1
CDR3aa: ASSRGQDDTEAF

d_gene: NA
v_gene: TRBV7-6
len: 12
j_gene: TRBJ2-4
CDR3aa: ASSLGQRQNIQY